This TCR beta chain came from a study of T cells in Graves' hyperthyroidism and ophthalmopathy. General study findings and limits: Blood also contained most expanded thyroid clonotypes above 0.001. A model using 13 V-J features told ophthalmopathy apart from stable hyperthyroidism.

The CDR3 is 12 amino acids. The germline V and J ends were trimmed by 4 bases and 2 bases, with 4 bases remaining between them. From germline, CDR1 is KGHDR and CDR2 SFDVKD. On this clonotype: No antigen is known for it.

Amplification of TCR beta CDR3 regions used RNA as the template. The TCR CDR3 was amplified in a first-round RT-PCR using the HTBI primer set. TCRdb redid the calling of the multiplex PCR reads with MiXCR, one entry per CDR3 protein. The table has about 570,000 distinct CDR3 sequences, around 42% seen once. Patients having uncontrolled infection, another autoimmune disease, pregnancy or lactation were not included. Clinicians diagnosed patients from clinical symptoms, serum thyroxine and TRAb, thyroid ultrasound and orbital computed tomography. This sequence joins TRBV24-1 and TRBJ1-2, with unresolved D. Sequencing was carried out using peripheral blood or thyroid tissue (not recorded which). This TCR came from an adult woman with Graves' disease, either hyperthyroidism or ophthalmopathy (not recorded which). The CDR3 bases are TGTGCCACCAGTGAGACCAACTATGGCTACACCTTC. As protein: CATSETNYGYTF.